A single sample gave rise to the 21 T cell receptor beta chains below, sequenced in a study of shared clonotypes between healthy human individuals. Sequenced by immunoSEQ multiplex PCR; TCRdb stores in-frame clones only, minus some. The sample lists around 2.1 million clones, about 93% occurring once. Terminally differentiated effector memory CD45RA+ cells were excluded from the naive CD8 cells, which were CD45RO-negative and positively selected for CCR7. Sequencing input: naive CD8+ T cells from PBMCs. The receptors come from a man in his late teens or twenties in good health. Some clones in this sample may be carry-over from other donors' samples.

The chain employs TRBV9 and TRBJ2-3; D is perhaps TRBD2 (6 bases). V lost 5 bases and J lost 3, with 22 bases in between. Germline CDR1 and CDR2: SGDLS and YYNGEE. The CDR3 consists of 17 residues. The CDR3 nucleotides read TGTGCCAGCAGTGACCAACAGGCGGGGCCTACTACAGATACGCAGTATTTT. This codes for CASSDQQAGPTTDTQYF. The full variable domain, its missing parts supplied by reference TRBV9 and TRBJ2-3, is DSGVTQTPKHLITATGQRVTLRCSPRSGDLSVYWYQQSLDQGLQFLIQYYNGEERAKGNILERFSAQQFPDLHSELNLSSLELGDSALYFCASSDQQAGPTTDTQYFGPGTRLTVL.

Details on this clone: This sample also contains other DNA sequences that code for the same CDR3. This sequence joins TRBV6-5 and TRBJ2-7, with D possibly TRBD1 on 5 matching bases. V lost 5 bases, J lost 2 bases, and 10 bases lay in between. Germline V gives CDR1 MNHEY, CDR2 SVGAGI. CDR3 length: 13 residues. This CDR3 is CASSLAGTYEQYF. CDR3 in DNA: TGTGCCAGCAGTCTGGCAGGGACCTACGAGCAGTACTTC.

The J gene is TRBJ1-5, the V gene TRBV27; D might be TRBD1 (6 bases). Trimming took 5 bases from V and 6 from J, leaving 23 bases between them. The CDR3 is 17 amino acids. Germline assignment: CDR1 MNHEY and CDR2 SMNVEV (reference sequence). The CDR3 DNA is TGTGCCAGCAGTACCAGGGGTCCCTCAGGTGGTGGTCAGCCCCAGCATTTT. Its protein is CASSTRGPSGGGQPQHF.

This clone was detected once. The chain links TRBV27 to TRBJ1-1, with 8 bases fitting TRBD1. Germline CDR1 reads MNHEY; CDR2 reads SMNVEV (reference sequence). J was trimmed by 1 base and V by 6 bases; bases with no gene match: 4. There are 14 residues in the CDR3. The CDR3 loop reads CASRQGARNTEAFF. The CDR3 nucleotides read TGTGCCAGCAGGCAGGGGGCTAGGAACACTGAAGCTTTCTTT.

V usage is TRBV9 and J usage is TRBJ2-4; TRBD2 might be the D (6 bases). CDR3 length: 18 amino acids. V lost 3 bases to trimming and J lost 1 base, with 20 bases between them. Germline CDR1 SGDLS, CDR2 YYNGEE. The CDR3 DNA follows: TGTGCCAGCAGCGGATCTATCTTGACCGCGGGGGCCAAAAACATTCAGTACTTC. It is translated as CASSGSILTAGAKNIQYF.

This chain connects TRBV5-4 to TRBJ2-1; TRBD1 matches 8 bases. The germline gives CDR1 SGHNT, CDR2 YYREEE (reference sequence). V was clipped by 3 bases and J by 1 base; unmatched bases: 12. The CDR3 length is 18 residues. In DNA form, the CDR3 reads TGTGCCAGCAGCTACGACAGGGGCGCCTTGATTTCCTACAATGAGCAGTTCTTC. Encoded protein: CASSYDRGALISYNEQFF. Supplemented by reference TRBV5-4 and TRBJ2-1, the full variable domain reads ETGVTQSPTHLIKTRGQQVTLRCSSQSGHNTVSWYQQALGQGPQFIFQYYREEENGRGNFPPRFSGLQFPNYSSELNVNALELDDSALYLCASSYDRGALISYNEQFFGPGTRLTVL.

V usage is TRBV29-1 and J usage is TRBJ2-3; a possible D gene is TRBD2 (6 bases). Germline V gene sequence: CDR1 SQVTM, CDR2 ANQGSEA. The CDR3 loop spans 14 amino acids. The CDR3 region has the DNA TGCAGTGCCGGCGGGGTCGGTGGCACAGATACGCAGTATTTT. As protein: CSAGGVGGTDTQYF.

The V call is TRBV19, the J call TRBJ1-2; the match to TRBD1 covers 7 bases. The ends lost 3 bases at V and 4 bases at J; junction bases unmatched: 11. Per germline, CDR1 LNHDA and CDR2 SQIVND (reference sequence). This CDR3 is 16 amino acids long. The CDR3 is CASSILRGHLIYGYTF. CDR3 DNA sequence: TGTGCCAGTAGTATCCTAAGGGGGCATCTGATCTATGGCTACACCTTC.

The CDR3 DNA is TGTGCCAGCAGCTTAACTTGGGGTAATGAGCAGTTCTTC. Translating gives CASSLTWGNEQFF. J is TRBJ2-1 and V is TRBV7-3; D not certain. Germline V gene data show CDR1 as SGHTA and CDR2 as FQGTGA. V was pared by 0 bases and J by 7 bases, with 7 bases between. The CDR3 totals 13 residues.

The chain links TRBV27 to TRBJ1-4, with TRBD1 as a possible D gene (6 bases). The V and J ends lost 2 bases and 6 bases respectively, with 16 bases between them. The germline V gene has CDR1 MNHEY and CDR2 SMNVEV (reference sequence). This CDR3 comprises 16 residues. The CDR3: CASSLSRAGADEKLFF. The CDR3 DNA sequence: TGTGCCAGCAGTTTAAGTCGGGCAGGGGCAGATGAAAAACTGTTTTTT.

With regard to this clone: The sample has other DNA sequences that encode this CDR3 too. The rearrangement links TRBV19 to TRBJ2-1; D remains unclear. V gave up 6 bases and J gave up 4 bases, with 10 bases separating them. CDR1 and CDR2 (germline): LNHDA, SQIVND (reference sequence). The CDR3 consists of 13 residues. The CDR3 loop reads CASSIGTYNEQFF. CDR3 nucleotides: TGTGCCAGTAGCATTGGAACTTACAATGAGCAGTTCTTC.

The chain couples TRBV5-4 to TRBJ1-5, with 9 bases aligning to TRBD1. CDR1 and CDR2 from the germline V gene are SGHNT and YYREEE (reference sequence). The CDR3 extends over 15 amino acids. The V segment lost 4 bases and the J segment 1 base; nucleotides outside the gene matches: 3. This chain's CDR3 is CASSKGTGSNQPQHF. The CDR3 DNA is TGTGCCAGCAGCAAAGGGACAGGGAGCAATCAGCCCCAGCATTTT.

This clone has only one observation. The chain carries TRBV16 and TRBJ2-3, with a possible D match to TRBD1 (6 bases). This CDR3 region has 15 residues. Trimming pared 3 bases from V and 0 bases from J, leaving 10 bases between. Germline loops: CDR1 KGHSY, CDR2 FQNENV. In nucleotides, the CDR3 is TGTGCCAGCAGCCAGTTCCAGGGGAGCACAGATACGCAGTATTTT. It yields the protein CASSQFQGSTDTQYF.

The V call is TRBV27, the J call TRBJ2-7, with D perhaps matching TRBD1 (5 bases). Germline loops: CDR1 MNHEY, CDR2 SMNVEV (reference sequence). CDR3 length: 12 residues. Trimming cost V 5 bases and J 7 bases, with 12 bases left between them. The CDR3 is CASSPSGFEQYF. Written as DNA, the CDR3 is TGTGCCAGCAGTCCCTCAGGGTTTGAGCAGTACTTC.

This sequence joins TRBV4-2 and TRBJ1-1; 7 nucleotides match TRBD1. This CDR3 contains 18 residues. Germline loops: CDR1 LGHNA, CDR2 YNFKEQ. J gave up 0 bases and V 0 bases, and 10 bases lay outside the gene matches. CDR3 in amino acids: CASSQDLRTGVMNTEAFF. The CDR3 coding sequence is TGTGCCAGCAGCCAAGATTTAAGAACAGGGGTCATGAACACTGAAGCTTTCTTT.

In the case of this clone: This specimen includes other DNA sequences encoding the same CDR3. The chain has TRBV9 and TRBJ2-7, with TRBD2 as a possible D gene (6 bases). The V gene lost 0 bases and the J gene lost 2 bases, with 12 bases spanning the gap. The germline V gene encodes CDR1 SGDLS and CDR2 YYNGEE. This CDR3 is 15 amino acids long. Written as DNA, the CDR3 is TGTGCCAGCAGCGTAGGCGCTGGCGGGGCCTACGAGCAGTACTTC. Protein product: CASSVGAGGAYEQYF.

V and J are TRBV5-1 and TRBJ1-1; D not resolved. The germline V and J ends were trimmed by 3 bases and 0 bases, with 9 bases remaining between them. Germline assignment: CDR1 SGHRS and CDR2 YFSETQ. The CDR3 loop spans 14 amino acids. The CDR3 is CASSWTNLNTEAFF. CDR3 coding DNA: TGCGCCAGCAGCTGGACGAATCTGAACACTGAAGCTTTCTTT.

This chain joins TRBV27 and TRBJ1-4; TRBD1 agrees at 8 bases. V gave up 6 bases and J gave up 6 bases; unmatched junction bases: 18. The CDR3 is 18 residues long. Germline CDR1 is MNHEY and CDR2 is SMNVEV (reference sequence). CDR3 coding DNA: TGTGCCAGCAGCCCTACTCTGGACAGGGTTTTTGGGGATGAAAAACTGTTTTTT. This gives the protein CASSPTLDRVFGDEKLFF.

The rearrangement joins TRBV2 to TRBJ1-2, with unresolved D. Germline V CDR1 and CDR2: SNHLY, FYNNEI. The CDR3 length is 13 residues. V lost 10 bases and J 4 bases, leaving 16 bases between the germline ends. The CDR3 loop reads CAIVDGRTYGYTF. The CDR3 nucleotides read TGTGCCATCGTTGATGGACGGACCTATGGCTACACCTTC.

The genes are TRBV5-8 and TRBJ1-4, with 9 bases matching TRBD1. The CDR3 runs to 18 residues. The V segment lost 4 bases and the J segment 7 bases; nucleotides outside the gene matches: 17. Looked up from germline, CDR1 is SGHTS and CDR2 is YDEGEE. The CDR3 DNA follows: TGTGCCAGCAGCCGGGGACAGGGCTCTCTAAATAAGGTTGAAAAACTGTTTTTT. It encodes CASSRGQGSLNKVEKLFF.

The chain links TRBV2 to TRBJ2-3; TRBD1 agrees at 8 bases. CDR3 size: 18 residues. J was trimmed by 0 bases and V by 4 bases; bases with no gene match: 12. Germline V gene sequence: CDR1 SNHLY, CDR2 FYNNEI. The CDR3 nucleotides are TGTGCCAGCAGTGCCCGGGTTGGGGACAGGCGTAGCACAGATACGCAGTATTTT. It translates to CASSARVGDRRSTDTQYF.